This TCR beta chain was observed in a study of shared clonotypes between healthy human individuals. The protocol was immunoSEQ multiplex PCR, while the TCRdb copy is restricted to in-frame clones and leaves out a portion. The table includes 2.3 million or so clones, approximately 93% detected once. Trimming cost V 4 bases and J 2 bases; bases outside gene matches: 12. CDR3 length: 17 amino acids. The V gene's germline CDR1 is SGDLS and CDR2 YYNGEE. This chain links TRBV9 with TRBJ2-3; 8 nucleotides align to TRBD1. This TCR came from a man aged 18-30 years in good health. Some clones in this sample may be carry-over from other donors' samples. The specimen sequenced was naive CD4+ T cells from PBMCs. The subset: CD45RA+ positively selected. CDR3 protein: CASSPYRQGSYTDTQYF. In DNA form, the CDR3 reads TGTGCCAGCAGCCCCTACCGACAGGGGAGTTACACAGATACGCAGTATTTT.